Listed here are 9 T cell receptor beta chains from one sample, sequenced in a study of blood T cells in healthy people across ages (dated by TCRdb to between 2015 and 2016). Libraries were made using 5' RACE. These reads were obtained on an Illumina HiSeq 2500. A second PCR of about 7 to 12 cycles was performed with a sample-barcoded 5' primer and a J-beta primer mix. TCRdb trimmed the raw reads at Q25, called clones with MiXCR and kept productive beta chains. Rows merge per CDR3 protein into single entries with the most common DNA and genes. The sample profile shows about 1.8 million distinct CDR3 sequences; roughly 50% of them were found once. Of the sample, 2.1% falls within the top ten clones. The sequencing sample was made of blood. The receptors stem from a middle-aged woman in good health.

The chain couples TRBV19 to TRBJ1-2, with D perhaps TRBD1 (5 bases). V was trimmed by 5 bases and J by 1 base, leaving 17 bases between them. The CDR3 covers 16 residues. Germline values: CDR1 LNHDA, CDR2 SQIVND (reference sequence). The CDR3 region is CASSFQPGTLNYGYTF. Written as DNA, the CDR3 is TGTGCCAGTAGTTTCCAGCCAGGGACCCTTAACTATGGCTACACCTTC.

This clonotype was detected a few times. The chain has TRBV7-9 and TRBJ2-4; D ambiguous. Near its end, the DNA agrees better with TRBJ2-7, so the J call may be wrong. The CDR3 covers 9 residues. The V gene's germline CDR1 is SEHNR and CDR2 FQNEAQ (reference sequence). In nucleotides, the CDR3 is TGTGCCAGCAGGATCGAGCAGTACTTC. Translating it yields CASRIEQYF.

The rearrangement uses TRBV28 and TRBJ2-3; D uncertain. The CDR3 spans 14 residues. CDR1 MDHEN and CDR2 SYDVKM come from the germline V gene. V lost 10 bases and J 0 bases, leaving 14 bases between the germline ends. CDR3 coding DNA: TGTGCCACTCTAGACACAACTAGCACAGATACGCAGTATTTT. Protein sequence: CATLDTTSTDTQYF.

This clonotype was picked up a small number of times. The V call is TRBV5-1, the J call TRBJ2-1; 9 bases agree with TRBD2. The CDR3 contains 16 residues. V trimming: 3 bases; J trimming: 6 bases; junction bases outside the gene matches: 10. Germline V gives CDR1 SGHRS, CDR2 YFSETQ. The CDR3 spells CASSSWSGGFRNEQFF. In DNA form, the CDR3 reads TGCGCCAGCAGCTCGTGGAGCGGGGGGTTCCGCAATGAGCAGTTCTTC.

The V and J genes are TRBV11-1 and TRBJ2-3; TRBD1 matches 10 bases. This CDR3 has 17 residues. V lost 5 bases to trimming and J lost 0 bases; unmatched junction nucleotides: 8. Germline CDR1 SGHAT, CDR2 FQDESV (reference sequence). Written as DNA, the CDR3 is TGTGCCAGCAGCGGGACAGGGGCCGCGTTAAGCACAGATACGCAGTATTTT. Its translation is CASSGTGAALSTDTQYF. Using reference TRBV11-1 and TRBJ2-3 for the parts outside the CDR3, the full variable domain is EAEVAQSPRYKITEKSQAVAFWCDPISGHATLYWYRQILGQGPELLVQFQDESVVDDSQLPKDRFSAERLKGVDSTLKIQPAELGDSAMYLCASSGTGAALSTDTQYFGPGTRLTVL.

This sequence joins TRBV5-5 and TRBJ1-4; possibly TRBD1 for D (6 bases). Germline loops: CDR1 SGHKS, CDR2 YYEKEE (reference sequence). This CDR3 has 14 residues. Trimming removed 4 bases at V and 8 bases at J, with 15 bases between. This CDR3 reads CASSPTGSREKLFF. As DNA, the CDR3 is TGTGCCAGCAGCCCCACAGGGTCCCGGGAAAAACTGTTTTTT.

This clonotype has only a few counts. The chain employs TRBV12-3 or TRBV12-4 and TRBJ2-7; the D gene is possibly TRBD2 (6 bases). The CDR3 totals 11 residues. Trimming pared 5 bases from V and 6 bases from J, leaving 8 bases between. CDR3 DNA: TGTGCCAGCAGTGCGGGGATCGAGCAGTACTTC. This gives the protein CASSAGIEQYF.

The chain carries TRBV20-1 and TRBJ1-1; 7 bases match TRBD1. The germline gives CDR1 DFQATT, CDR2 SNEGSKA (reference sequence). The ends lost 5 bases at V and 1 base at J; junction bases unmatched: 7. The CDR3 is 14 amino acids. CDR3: CSAPPGGRNTEAFF. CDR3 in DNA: TGCAGTGCTCCCCCAGGGGGACGGAACACTGAAGCTTTCTTT.

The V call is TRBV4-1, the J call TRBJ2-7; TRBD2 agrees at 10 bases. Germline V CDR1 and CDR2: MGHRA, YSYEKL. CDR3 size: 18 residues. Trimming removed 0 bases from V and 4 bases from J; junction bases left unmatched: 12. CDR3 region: CASSQDYSQRGGLYEQYF. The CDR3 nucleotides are TGCGCCAGCAGCCAAGATTACTCTCAGCGGGGGGGATTATACGAGCAGTACTTC.